These T cell receptor beta chains were read from a single sample in a study of blood T cell repertoires in COVID-19. The table came from immunoSEQ multiplex PCR; TCRdb's copy has only in-frame clones and leaves some out. The profile shows about 480,000 clones, around nine tenths of them singletons. The specimen sequenced was PBMCs or T cells enriched from blood (not recorded which). Receptors were obtained from a woman aged 55-70 years who had recovered from COVID-19. The CDR3 runs from the conserved cysteine through the conserved F or W. The D gene is left open where the match is weak. A clone size is listed for some rows: how often the clone was seen (once, few, many), or a class if it is expanded.

TRBJ1-4	TRBD1	TRBV28	-	CASSLWTGGAGTNEKLFF	TGTGCCAGCAGTTTATGGACAGGGGGCGCGGGAACTAATGAAAAACTGTTTTTT
TRBJ1-2	-	TRBV19	-	CASSPRQFYGYTF	TGTGCCAGTAGCCCGAGACAGTTCTATGGCTACACCTTC
TRBJ2-3	TRBD2	TRBV7-2	-	CASSPGTSGGVGDTQYF	TGTGCCAGCAGCCCGGGGACTAGCGGGGGGGTCGGCGATACGCAGTATTTT
TRBJ2-6	TRBD1	TRBV14	-	CASSPQGGQGSFAGANVLTF	TGTGCCAGCAGCCCTCAGGGCGGACAGGGTTCTTTCGCTGGGGCCAACGTCCTGACTTTC
TRBJ2-2	TRBD1	TRBV27	once	CASRDGQANTGELFF	TGTGCCAGCAGGGATGGACAGGCGAACACCGGGGAGCTGTTTTTT
TRBJ1-2	-	TRBV14	-	CASSPGGSFRDNYGYTF	TGTGCCAGCAGCCCGGGGGGCAGCTTCAGGGATAACTATGGCTACACCTTC
TRBJ2-5	-	TRBV19	-	CASSPWSIGQETQYF	TGTGCCAGTAGTCCTTGGTCGATCGGCCAAGAGACCCAGTACTTC
TRBJ2-1	-	TRBV5-4	-	CASSRDPPREQFF	TGTGCCAGCAGCAGAGACCCGCCGAGGGAGCAGTTCTTC
TRBJ2-2	TRBD2	TRBV19	-	CASSSFGGTGELFF	TGTGCCAGTAGCTCATTCGGGGGGACCGGGGAGCTGTTTTTT
TRBJ2-3	-	TRBV2	-	CASSDASSTDTQYF	TGTGCCAGCAGTGACGCGAGTAGCACAGATACGCAGTATTTT
TRBJ1-2	TRBD1	TRBV7-9	-	CASSLGQAFYGYTF	TGTGCCAGCAGCCTGGGACAGGCGTTCTATGGCTACACCTTC
TRBJ1-3	-	TRBV5-1	-	CASSSGSNSGNTIYF	TGCGCCAGCAGTTCCGGGTCCAACTCTGGAAACACCATATATTTT
TRBJ1-5	TRBD1	TRBV19	few	CASSSKTGYSNQPQHF	TGTGCCAGTAGTTCTAAGACAGGGTATAGCAATCAGCCCCAGCATTTT
TRBJ2-5	TRBD2	TRBV7-2	-	CASSLVVSGGARETQYF	TGTGCCAGCAGCTTAGTTGTTAGCGGGGGGGCTAGAGAGACCCAGTACTTC
TRBJ1-6	-	TRBV11-2	-	CASSSPPGYRNSPLHF	TGTGCCAGCAGCTCCCCCCCGGGATATAGGAATTCACCCCTCCACTTT
TRBJ2-2	TRBD2	TRBV5-1	-	CASSLPGLAGTGELFF	TGCGCCAGCAGCTTGCCGGGACTAGCGGGCACCGGGGAGCTGTTTTTT
TRBJ1-3	-	TRBV2	-	CASSDARSSGNTIYF	TGTGCCAGCAGTGATGCCCGGAGCTCTGGAAACACCATATATTTT
TRBJ2-7	TRBD1	TRBV19	-	CASSGGQSSYEQYF	TGTGCCAGTAGTGGGGGACAGAGCTCCTACGAGCAGTACTTC
TRBJ1-5	-	TRBV6-1	-	CASSEWQNQPQHF	TGTGCCAGCAGTGAATGGCAAAATCAGCCCCAGCATTTT
TRBJ2-3	-	TRBV21-1	-	CASSKVTSGETDTQYF	TGTGCCAGCAGCAAAGTAACTAGCGGGGAGACAGATACGCAGTATTTT
TRBJ2-7	TRBD1	TRBV5-1	-	CASSLTDRGYEQYF	TGCGCCAGCAGCTTGACCGACAGGGGCTACGAGCAGTACTTC
TRBJ1-1	TRBD1	TRBV5-1	-	CASSGTGSYEAFF	TGCGCCAGCTCCGGGACAGGATCATATGAAGCTTTCTTT
TRBJ2-5	-	TRBV24-1	-	CATSEGRQETQYF	TGTGCCACCAGTGAGGGGAGACAAGAGACCCAGTACTTC
TRBJ2-1	TRBD1	TRBV7-9	few	CASSLAGGINEQFF	TGTGCCAGCAGCTTAGCAGGGGGCATAAATGAGCAGTTCTTC